A single sample is the source of the 20 T cell receptor beta chains below, sequenced in a study of tissue T cells after allogeneic stem cell transplantation. Assay: immunoSEQ multiplex PCR; the TCRdb copy retains only in-frame clones and omits some. This table holds about 4,900 clones, approximately 47% found once. The time point: mouse harvest day 14 after allogeneic transplant. Mouse grafts combined 10^7 T-cell-depleted bone marrow cells with 10^6 splenic CD5+ T cells. The specimen sequenced was gut tissue. Receptors originate from a female BALB/c mouse given C57BL/6 T cells with graft-versus-host disease after an allogeneic hematopoietic cell transplant.

Of note for this clone: The germline and genes are mouse ones. The read terminates 1 residue ahead of where the CDR3 ends, so the germline J gene completes it. The chain recombines TRBV13-1 with TRBJ2-7; TRBD2 aligns across 11 bases. The CDR3 runs 14 residues. J lost 3 bases, V lost 3 bases, and 2 bases had no gene match. CDR1 and CDR2 (germline): NSHNY, SYGAGN. The CDR3 DNA, read in part, is TGTGCCAGCAGTGCCGACTGGGGGGGCTATGAACAGTAC. Translation: CASSADWGGYEQY. The full CDR3 is CASSADWGGYEQYF.

In the case of this clone: Gene names and germline match the mouse. The CDR3 end lies 1 residue beyond the end of the read and is filled in from the germline J gene. This chain joins TRBV26 and TRBJ1-3; D ambiguous. The CDR3 spans 14 residues. The V and J ends lost 6 bases and 0 bases respectively, with 9 bases between them. Looked up from germline, CDR1 is KGHPV and CDR2 is FQNQEV (reference sequence). The CDR3: CASSLQNSGNTLYF. Incomplete CDR3 DNA: TGTGCCAGCAGCCTTCAGAATTCTGGAAATACGCTCTAT.

As regards this clone: The gene names here belong to mouse. The DNA ends 1 residue before the CDR3 does, and the rest of the CDR3 is filled in from the germline J gene. The chain has TRBV5 and TRBJ1-2, with TRBD1 matching 8 bases. Germline lookup yields CDR1 LGHNA and CDR2 YNLKQL (reference sequence). This CDR3 contains 15 residues. Trimming removed 0 bases from V and 2 bases from J; junction bases left unmatched: 2. The CDR3 DNA, read in part, is TGTGCCAGCAGCCAAGATTGGACAGGGAACTCCGACTACACC. This codes for CASSQDWTGNSDYT. The CDR3 reads in full as CASSQDWTGNSDYTF.

Details on this clone: Any gene name here is a mouse gene name. The read comes to an end 1 residue before the CDR3 does, leaving the germline J gene to fill in the end. The rearrangement joins TRBV3 to TRBJ2-5; D ambiguous. V shed 3 bases and J shed 5 bases, with 9 bases lying between them. CDR3 length: 13 residues. CDR1 and CDR2 from the germline V gene are SNHLY and FYNGKV (reference sequence). Partial CDR3 DNA: TGTGCCAGCAGCTTTAACAGCCCAGACACCCAGTAC. It encodes CASSFNSPDTQY. The whole CDR3 is CASSFNSPDTQYF.

The sample holds a few counts of this clone. Here the gene names and germline are mouse. The CDR3 is cut off 1 residue early in the read; its end comes from the germline J gene. Other DNA sequences in the sample encode the same CDR3. This chain joins TRBV26 and TRBJ2-1; no reliable D call. CDR1 KGHPV and CDR2 FQNQEV come from the germline V gene (reference sequence). V lost 3 bases, J lost 0 bases, and 6 bases lay in between. This CDR3 is built from 14 residues. CDR3 DNA, as far as it was read: TGTGCCAGCAGTCTACAGTATAACTATGCTGAGCAGTTC. It is translated as CASSLQYNYAEQF. The full CDR3 reads CASSLQYNYAEQFF. Full variable domain (rest looked up from reference TRBV26 and TRBJ2-1): NSKVIQTPRYLVKGQGQKAKMRCIPEKGHPVVFWYQQNKNNEFKFLINFQNQEVLQQIDMTEKRFSAECPSNSPCSLEIQSSEAGDSALYLCASSLQYNYAEQFFGPGTRLTVL.

Points on this clone: Gene names are mouse gene names. The read falls 1 residue short of the CDR3 end, and the missing part is taken from the germline J gene. The V and J genes are TRBV13-3 and TRBJ2-5; 8 bases match TRBD1. The CDR3 runs 13 residues. V lost 2 bases to trimming and J lost 8 bases; unmatched junction nucleotides: 4. CDR1 and CDR2 (germline): NNHDY, SYVADS. The part of the CDR3 DNA that was read is TGTGCCAGCAGTGACAGGGGGCGCGGCACCCAGTAC. Encoded protein: CASSDRGRGTQY. The full CDR3 protein reads CASSDRGRGTQYF.

Details on this clone: The gene names given are mouse names. The read is 1 residue too short to cover the CDR3 end, so that end is filled in from the germline J gene. The V gene is TRBV12-1, the J gene TRBJ1-6; D is undetermined. TRBJ1-6 is an ORF; its function is uncertain. Trimming pared 2 bases from V and 2 bases from J, leaving 3 bases between. The CDR3 runs 13 residues. Looked up from germline, CDR1 is SGHSN and CDR2 is HYEKVE. The CDR3 loop is CASSQTYNSPLYF. The CDR3 bases that were read are TGTGCCAGCTCTCAGACCTATAATTCGCCCCTCTAC.

This clone was seen a few times. All gene names here are mouse names. Read data end 1 residue before the CDR3 end; the end is taken from the germline J gene. V gene TRBV29 combines with J gene TRBJ1-5, with D hard to call. The length of the CDR3 is 14 residues. Deletions cut 3 bases from V and 3 bases from J, with 9 bases between. Germline CDR1 MSHET, CDR2 SYDVDS. The DNA read from the CDR3 is TGTGCTAGCAGTTTGGGGTGGGGCAACCAGGCTCCGCTT. It encodes CASSLGWGNQAPL. The whole CDR3 protein is CASSLGWGNQAPLF.

The table lists this clone with a few counts. Mouse names are used for the genes. The CDR3 is cut off 1 residue early in the read; its end comes from the germline J gene. The chain uses TRBV1 and TRBJ2-3, with 10 nucleotides matching TRBD2. CDR1 is NSQYPW and CDR2 is LRSPGD in the germline V gene (reference sequence). The CDR3 has 15 amino acids. V gave up 1 base and J gave up 6 bases; unmatched junction bases: 4. CDR3 loop: CTCSAGWGGAETLYF. Incomplete CDR3 DNA: TGCACCTGCAGTGCAGGCTGGGGGGGCGCTGAAACGCTGTAT.

About this clone itself: Any gene name here is a mouse gene name. The CDR3 goes on 1 residue after the read ends, and that part is filled in from the germline J gene. This sequence joins TRBV19 and TRBJ2-2, with TRBD1 matching 8 bases. Germline assignment: CDR1 FNHDT and CDR2 SITEND (reference sequence). This CDR3 has 15 residues. V gave up 4 bases and J gave up 0 bases; unmatched junction bases: 2. This CDR3 reads CASSPGGANTGQLYF. CDR3 bases read: TGTGCCAGCAGTCCAGGGGGCGCAAACACCGGGCAGCTCTAC.

Remarks on this clone: Gene names denote mouse genes. The observed sequence ends 1 residue before the CDR3 terminus, with the missing tail filled in from the germline J gene. The J gene is TRBJ1-5, the V gene TRBV26; 7 nucleotides match TRBD1. Trimming took 6 bases from V and 7 from J; bases not matched to a gene: 3. Germline V gene sequence: CDR1 KGHPV, CDR2 FQNQEV (reference sequence). This CDR3 region has 12 residues. Partial CDR3 DNA: TGTGCCAGCAGCCAGGGACAGCAGGCTCCGCTT. Residues: CASSQGQQAPL. The full CDR3 protein reads CASSQGQQAPLF. Using reference TRBV26 and TRBJ1-5 for the parts outside the CDR3, the full variable domain is NSKVIQTPRYLVKGQGQKAKMRCIPEKGHPVVFWYQQNKNNEFKFLINFQNQEVLQQIDMTEKRFSAECPSNSPCSLEIQSSEAGDSALYLCASSQGQQAPLFGEGTRLSVL.

On this clone: Genes here carry mouse names. The read stops 1 residue short of the end of the CDR3; the missing end is completed from the germline J gene. The V gene is TRBV26, the J gene TRBJ1-6; tentatively, D is TRBD1 (5 bases). TRBJ1-6 qualifies as an ORF whose function is uncertain. Germline V gene lookup returns CDR1 KGHPV and CDR2 FQNQEV (reference sequence). CDR3 length: 15 residues. V dropped 6 bases and J dropped 0 bases, with 9 bases sitting between them. Incomplete CDR3 DNA: TGTGCCAGCAGCCTGACAGATTCCTATAATTCGCCCCTCTAC. Translated: CASSLTDSYNSPLY. The whole CDR3 reads CASSLTDSYNSPLYF.

As for this clone: Genes and germline are mouse. The read falls 1 residue short of the CDR3 end, and the missing part is taken from the germline J gene. V is TRBV3 and J is TRBJ2-3; the match to TRBD1 covers 9 bases. Unmatched junction bases numbered 3, after V lost 4 bases and J lost 7 bases. CDR1 is SNHLY, CDR2 FYNGKV, per germline (reference sequence). The CDR3 runs to 13 residues. The DNA read from the CDR3 is TGTGCCAGCAGCTCCGGGACAGGGAAAACGCTGTAT. This codes for CASSSGTGKTLY. The entire CDR3 protein reads CASSSGTGKTLYF.

This clone has only a few counts. Gene names and germline match the mouse. The CDR3 goes on 1 residue after the read ends, and that part is filled in from the germline J gene. The chain links TRBV26 to TRBJ2-7; TRBD2 aligns across 9 bases. The CDR3 is 14 amino acids. V gave up 4 bases and J gave up 6 bases; unmatched junction bases: 7. Germline CDR1 KGHPV, CDR2 FQNQEV (reference sequence). CDR3 bases read: TGTGCCAGCAGTCGACTGGGGGTAGGGATTGAACAGTAC. Encoded protein: CASSRLGVGIEQY. The complete CDR3 protein is CASSRLGVGIEQYF.

Comments on this clone: Gene and germline names: mouse. The read falls 1 residue short of the CDR3 end, and the missing part is taken from the germline J gene. The chain combines TRBV13-3 with TRBJ2-5; 9 bases match TRBD2. J was trimmed by 0 bases and V by 5 bases; bases with no gene match: 1. Germline CDR1 NNHDY, CDR2 SYVADS. This CDR3 contains 14 residues. CDR3 residues: CASRDWGNQDTQYF. Incomplete CDR3 DNA: TGTGCCAGCAGAGACTGGGGGAACCAAGACACCCAGTAC. The complete variable domain, with remaining parts taken from reference TRBV13-3 and TRBJ2-5, reads EAAVTQSPRSKVAVTGGKVTLSCHQTNNHDYMYWYRQDTGHGLRLIHYSYVADSTEKGDIPDGYKASRPSQENFSLILELASLSQTAVYFCASRDWGNQDTQYFGPGTRLLVL.

As concerns this clone: The junction differs from germline at one of its ends, possibly a read error. The gene names given are mouse names. The read gets to within 1 residue of the CDR3 end, and the germline J gene fills in the rest. The chain employs TRBV13-1 and TRBJ2-5; D tentatively fits TRBD1 or TRBD2 (6 bases each). From germline, CDR1 is NSHNY and CDR2 SYGAGN. The CDR3 is 11 amino acids. The DNA read from the CDR3 is TGTGCCAGCGGTGAGGGGGGCACCCAGTAC. This gives the protein CASGEGGTQY. The entire CDR3 sequence reads CASGEGGTQYF.

As concerns this clone: Genes and germline are mouse. The read comes to an end 1 residue before the CDR3 does, leaving the germline J gene to fill in the end. The rearrangement links TRBV13-2 to TRBJ2-5; D unclear. Germline CDR1 reads NNHNN; CDR2 reads SYGAGS (reference sequence). The CDR3 runs 15 residues. The ends were cut back, 1 base at V and 0 bases at J, with 9 bases in the middle. CDR3 protein: CASGDPQANQDTQYF. The sequenced part of the CDR3 DNA is TGTGCCAGCGGTGATCCTCAGGCTAACCAAGACACCCAGTAC.

This clone was counted only a few times. Gene names are the mouse ones. The read is 1 residue too short to cover the CDR3 end, so that end is filled in from the germline J gene. The rearrangement links TRBV23 to TRBJ1-6; the D segment call TRBD1 is taken from the table without a DNA check. TRBJ1-6 is annotated as an ORF whose role is uncertain. The V gene's germline CDR1 is KGHTA and CDR2 FQNQQP. CDR3 length: 16 residues. Partial CDR3 DNA: TGCTCCAGCAGTCAAACAGGGGATTCCTATAATTCGCCCCTCTAC. This translates into CSSSQTGDSYNSPLY. The entire CDR3 protein reads CSSSQTGDSYNSPLYF.

This clone counts as medium-sized (0.01 to 0.1%). The gene names here belong to mouse. Sequencing ends 1 residue short of the CDR3 end; the germline J gene provides the rest. The V gene is TRBV16, the J gene TRBJ1-3; D is perhaps TRBD1 (5 bases). Trimming removed 3 bases at V and 3 bases at J, with 9 bases between. The length of the CDR3 is 14 residues. Germline values: CDR1 SGHSA, CDR2 FRNQAP. The CDR3 DNA, read in part, is TGTGCAAGCAGCTTCCAGGGAGGTGGAAATACGCTCTAT. This gives the protein CASSFQGGGNTLY. The full-length CDR3 reads as CASSFQGGGNTLYF.

This clone counts as medium-sized. Any gene name here is a mouse gene name. The CDR3 is cut off 1 residue early in the read; its end comes from the germline J gene. The V gene is TRBV12-1, the J gene TRBJ2-3, with 10 positions matching TRBD2. With V trimmed by 1 base and J by 3 bases, 3 bases remained unmatched. The CDR3 has 15 residues. From germline, CDR1 is SGHSN and CDR2 HYEKVE. CDR3 sequence reads: CASSLSWGGAETLYF. CDR3 DNA, as far as it was read: TGTGCCAGCTCTCTGAGCTGGGGGGGCGCAGAAACGCTGTAT.